This is a list of T cell receptor beta chains from one sample in a study of T cells expressing NK-cell markers. One entry per CDR3 protein, without DNA, is what TCRdb gives after re-calling the 5' RACE reads. The table for this sample gives 550,000 to 600,000 distinct CDR3 sequences. What was sequenced was blood T cells: a sorted CD56 or NKG2C T cell subset, CD4+ or CD8+ T cells, or bulk PBMC T cells (not recorded which). These receptors were obtained from a man aged 18 to 30 in good health. CDR3s include the opening cysteine and the closing phenylalanine or tryptophan. Fields, in order: CDR3 length, V gene, J gene, CDR3 protein.

cdr3_length: 17; v_call: TRBV4-3; j_call: TRBJ2-7; cdr3_aa: CASSQDLRDTSSYEQYF
cdr3_length: 15; v_call: TRBV5-1; j_call: TRBJ2-4; cdr3_aa: CASSPETGGQNIQYF
cdr3_length: 16; v_call: TRBV28; j_call: TRBJ2-7; cdr3_aa: CASSLFSGTEAYEQYF
cdr3_length: 14; v_call: TRBV12-3/TRBV12-4; j_call: TRBJ1-2; cdr3_aa: CASSKMGVPYGYTF
cdr3_length: 16; v_call: TRBV20-1; j_call: TRBJ1-5; cdr3_aa: CSASDFTTDLEQPQHF
cdr3_length: 16; v_call: TRBV30; j_call: TRBJ2-1; cdr3_aa: CAWSVLVTYSYNEQFF
cdr3_length: 16; v_call: TRBV5-1; j_call: TRBJ2-3; cdr3_aa: CASSFGSGGSTDTQYF
cdr3_length: 15; v_call: TRBV14; j_call: TRBJ2-7; cdr3_aa: CASSRMGQGIYEQYF
cdr3_length: 12; v_call: TRBV19; j_call: TRBJ2-1; cdr3_aa: CASSIGTYEQFF
cdr3_length: 15; v_call: TRBV24-1; j_call: TRBJ1-6; cdr3_aa: CATSAATPQNSPLHF
cdr3_length: 17; v_call: TRBV6-2/TRBV6-3; j_call: TRBJ2-7; cdr3_aa: CASSYLPAGGNSYEQYF
cdr3_length: 16; v_call: TRBV7-8; j_call: TRBJ2-2; cdr3_aa: CASSLRRDLLYGELFF
cdr3_length: 16; v_call: TRBV7-8; j_call: TRBJ1-5; cdr3_aa: CASSLAPRVLNQPQHF
cdr3_length: 18; v_call: TRBV4-1; j_call: TRBJ1-5; cdr3_aa: CASSDGTGDVNSNQPQHF
cdr3_length: 13; v_call: TRBV12-3/TRBV12-4; j_call: TRBJ1-1; cdr3_aa: CASRSRVGTEAFF
cdr3_length: 13; v_call: TRBV12-3/TRBV12-4; j_call: TRBJ2-3; cdr3_aa: CASSPLDFSTQYF
cdr3_length: 15; v_call: TRBV10-3; j_call: TRBJ1-2; cdr3_aa: CAISLGTGSNYGYTF
cdr3_length: 16; v_call: TRBV7-9; j_call: TRBJ1-4; cdr3_aa: CASSLKATGPRLKLFF
cdr3_length: 14; v_call: TRBV7-9; j_call: TRBJ2-5; cdr3_aa: CASTPVMVGETQYF
cdr3_length: 15; v_call: TRBV14; j_call: TRBJ2-1; cdr3_aa: CASSPLAGAVGEQFF
cdr3_length: 16; v_call: TRBV7-8; j_call: TRBJ1-3; cdr3_aa: CASSLALGGSGNTIYF
cdr3_length: 15; v_call: TRBV6-1; j_call: TRBJ2-1; cdr3_aa: CASSPTGLVIHEQFF
cdr3_length: 16; v_call: TRBV20-1; j_call: TRBJ2-7; cdr3_aa: CSARDGTGGKAYEQYF